There are a few counts of the clone carrying this TCR beta chain. The source of the sample is a study of blood T cell repertoires in COVID-19. Trimming removed 6 bases from V and 3 bases from J, with 18 bases in between. This CDR3 spans 16 amino acids. CDR1 is LNHDA, CDR2 SQIVND, per germline (reference sequence). Original analysis: The assay estimated nucleated cells by amplifying reference gene primers. TCRdb's copy holds only in-frame clones and misses some; the assay was immunoSEQ multiplex PCR. For V, J and clone size, that table is used; D and trimming come from the DNA. Seen here are fewer than 300,000 clones, 88% observed once, and the top ten hold 0.99%.

Sample: peripheral blood. This chain connects TRBV19 to TRBJ1-5; the D gene is possibly TRBD1 (6 bases). This clonotype was sampled from a woman aged 40 to 49 who had recovered from COVID-19. In DNA, the CDR3 is TGTGCCAGTAGCCTAAGGGGGACGGAGACCAATCAGCCCCAGCATTTT. Translation: CASSLRGTETNQPQHF.